What follows are 18 T cell receptor beta chains derived from one specimen sequenced in a study of cytomegalovirus exposure and HLA in healthy donors (dated by TCRdb to 2016 to 2017). To prepare the library, the immunoSEQ multiplex PCR assay was applied. For the multiplex PCR, a mixture combining 60 forward primers for TCR Vbeta segments and 13 reverse primers for TCR Jbeta segments was used. TCRdb holds this immuneACCESS table with in-frame rearrangements only. Some clones are missing; in checked studies, unresolved V genes explain under half, and the rest has no known cause. This sample gives around 260,000 clones in total; about four fifths of them show up just once. The ten top clones hold about 0.28% of the sample. Material for sequencing was PBMCs. Source of these receptors: a girl aged 2 to 10 in good health and CMV-seronegative.

The chain uses TRBV10-3 and TRBJ1-5, with D possibly being TRBD1 (6 bases). Germline V gene data show CDR1 as ENHRY and CDR2 as SYGVKD. The CDR3 extends over 16 amino acids. Trimming stripped 0 bases from V and 0 bases from J, with 9 bases between. Here the CDR3 reads CAISESTGYSNQPQHF. In nucleotides, the CDR3 is TGTGCCATCAGTGAGTCGACAGGCTATAGCAATCAGCCCCAGCATTTT.

The V call is TRBV5-1, the J call TRBJ2-1; 7 nucleotides agree with TRBD2. The CDR3 length is 13 residues. Germline V CDR1 and CDR2: SGHRS, YFSETQ. The V gene end was trimmed by 4 bases and the J gene end by 7 bases; junction bases not matched to a gene: 5. The CDR3, as DNA: TGCGCCAGCAGCGGGAGCGGGGTAAATGAGCAGTTCTTC. It is translated as CASSGSGVNEQFF.

This clone was seen a handful of times. V gene TRBV19 combines with J gene TRBJ1-5; TRBD1 aligns across 8 bases. Germline lookup yields CDR1 LNHDA and CDR2 SQIVND (reference sequence). V lost 4 bases, J lost 0 bases, and 8 bases stayed unmatched. The CDR3 runs 17 residues. DNA of the CDR3: TGTGCCAGTAGTAGGTCCCAGGGGGCGGTTAGCAATCAGCCCCAGCATTTT. As protein: CASSRSQGAVSNQPQHF.

The V call is TRBV4-1, the J call TRBJ2-5; the D gene is possibly TRBD2 (5 bases). The J call may be mistaken, given a closer DNA end match to TRBJ2-7. Germline lookup yields CDR1 MGHRA and CDR2 YSYEKL. The CDR3 totals 17 residues. The CDR3 sequence is CASSQLLGLARAYEQYF. DNA of the CDR3: TGCGCCAGCAGCCAACTCCTAGGGCTAGCTCGGGCTTACGAGCAGTACTTC.

The chain links TRBV2 to TRBJ1-1; D is possibly TRBD1 (5 bases). From germline, CDR1 is SNHLY and CDR2 FYNNEI. The CDR3 sequence is 14 residues long. Trimming stripped 10 bases from V and 0 bases from J, with 15 bases between. The CDR3 is CAIYMTVMNTEAFF. The CDR3 DNA sequence: TGTGCCATCTATATGACAGTAATGAACACTGAAGCTTTCTTT.

J is TRBJ2-2 and V is TRBV2; 10 positions agree with TRBD2. CDR3 length equals 16 residues. Germline assignment: CDR1 SNHLY and CDR2 FYNNEI. V lost 5 bases, J lost 6 bases, and 9 bases stayed unmatched. The CDR3 region has the DNA TGTGCCAGCAGTAGCGGGGGGGCCTTCGGGCCCGGGGAGCTGTTTTTT. This encodes CASSSGGAFGPGELFF.

This sequence joins TRBV2 and TRBJ1-4, with 8 positions matching TRBD1. V lost 3 bases to trimming and J lost 8 bases; unmatched junction nucleotides: 11. The CDR3 length is 16 residues. The germline V gene has CDR1 SNHLY and CDR2 FYNNEI. In DNA, the CDR3 is TGTGCCAGCAGTGAGGACAGGGCCACCCAGGGCGAAAAACTGTTTTTT. Translation: CASSEDRATQGEKLFF.

The V and J genes are TRBV30 and TRBJ2-7; D unclear. Germline CDR1 and CDR2: GTSNPN and SVGIG (reference sequence). The CDR3 runs 12 residues. V lost 2 bases and J 4 bases, leaving 9 bases between the germline ends. In DNA form, the CDR3 reads TGTGCCTGGAGTATTGGGCTTTACGAGCAGTACTTC. The encoded protein is CAWSIGLYEQYF.

CDR3 sequence: CASSQAINEKLFF. The CDR3 nucleotides are TGTGCCAGCAGTCAGGCGATTAATGAAAAACTGTTTTTT. V and J are TRBV2 and TRBJ1-4, with D hard to call. Deletions cut 5 bases from V and 4 bases from J, with 8 bases between. Germline V CDR1 and CDR2: SNHLY, FYNNEI. The CDR3 is 13 residues long.

The chain couples TRBV28 to TRBJ2-7; maybe TRBD2 (5 bases). This CDR3 is built from 14 residues. V lost 6 bases and J lost 4, with 16 bases in between. Germline-derived CDR1 and CDR2 are MDHEN and SYDVKM. CDR3 DNA: TGTGCCAGCAGCCTAATAGAGGGCCTATACGAGCAGTACTTC. It yields the protein CASSLIEGLYEQYF.

The rearrangement uses TRBV11-2 and TRBJ2-2; 11 nucleotides agree with TRBD1. The CDR3 is 17 residues long. CDR1 is SGHAT, CDR2 FQNNGV, per germline. The ends lost 1 base at V and 7 bases at J; junction bases unmatched: 8. CDR3: CASSLGFGTGGNGELFF. CDR3 in DNA: TGTGCCAGCAGCTTAGGTTTCGGGACAGGGGGTAACGGGGAGCTGTTTTTT.

The V call is TRBV28, the J call TRBJ2-7; TRBD2 matches 12 bases. Germline CDR1 reads MDHEN; CDR2 reads SYDVKM. V shed 6 bases and J 5 bases; nucleotides not matched to a gene: 11. This CDR3 comprises 16 residues. CDR3 sequence reads: CASSPASGRVPHEQYF. CDR3 nucleotide sequence: TGTGCCAGCAGCCCCGCTAGCGGGAGGGTACCCCACGAGCAGTACTTC. Full variable domain (rest looked up from reference TRBV28 and TRBJ2-7): DVKVTQSSRYLVKRTGEKVFLECVQDMDHENMFWYRQDPGLGLRLIYFSYDVKMKEKGDIPEGYSVSREKKERFSLILESASTNQTSMYLCASSPASGRVPHEQYFGPGTRLTVT.

V and J are TRBV9 and TRBJ2-5, with 9 positions matching TRBD2. Germline loops: CDR1 SGDLS, CDR2 YYNGEE. J gave up 5 bases and V 0 bases, and 8 bases lay outside the gene matches. CDR3 length equals 16 residues. The CDR3 sequence: CASSVVSSGRGETQYF. Written as DNA, the CDR3 is TGTGCCAGCAGCGTAGTCAGTAGCGGGAGAGGGGAGACCCAGTACTTC.

The CDR3 is CASSSEGSWTGNTIYF. In DNA form, the CDR3 reads TGTGCCAGCAGTTCTGAGGGAAGTTGGACTGGAAACACCATATATTTT. The chain employs TRBV28 and TRBJ1-3; D gene ambiguous. Germline CDR1 reads MDHEN; CDR2 reads SYDVKM. V lost 4 bases, J lost 2 bases, and 15 bases lay in between. CDR3 length equals 16 residues.

The chain joins TRBV5-1 to TRBJ1-3; D possibly corresponds to TRBD1 (5 bases). V lost 4 bases and J lost 4, with 9 bases in between. Looked up from germline, CDR1 is SGHRS and CDR2 is YFSETQ. The CDR3 has 13 amino acids. Written as DNA, the CDR3 is TGCGCCAGCAGCCCAGGGTGGGGAAACACCATATATTTT. Amino acids: CASSPGWGNTIYF.

This clone was detected once. The gene calls are TRBV27 and TRBJ2-1, with 12 bases lining up with TRBD2. Per the germline V gene, CDR1 is MNHEY and CDR2 is SMNVEV (reference sequence). The length of the CDR3 is 18 residues. The junction had 16 bases not matched to a gene; V was cut back by 4 bases and J by 9 bases. CDR3 bases: TGTGCCAGCAGTTCTACAAGACTAGCGGGGGCCAGGGTGGGTGAGCAGTTCTTC. Translation: CASSSTRLAGARVGEQFF.

The chain combines TRBV6-5 with TRBJ1-5; D gene unclear. The germline gives CDR1 MNHEY, CDR2 SVGAGI. Trimming pared 0 bases from V and 4 bases from J, leaving 7 bases between. This CDR3 region has 14 residues. In nucleotides, the CDR3 is TGTGCCAGCAGTTACTCAGGAGCTAATCAGCCCCAGCATTTT. It encodes CASSYSGANQPQHF.

The CDR3 protein is CASSISHQGNQPQHF. For the CDR3, the DNA is TGTGCCAGTAGTATAAGCCATCAGGGCAATCAGCCCCAGCATTTT. V is TRBV19 and J is TRBJ1-5, with unresolved D. CDR1 is LNHDA and CDR2 is SQIVND in the germline V gene (reference sequence). This CDR3 has 15 residues. With 2 bases removed from V and 2 bases from J, the gap between germline ends came to 10 bases. The full variable domain, with the rest looked up from reference TRBV19 and TRBJ1-5, is DGGITQSPKYLFRKEGQNVTLSCEQNLNHDAMYWYRQDPGQGLRLIYYSQIVNDFQKGDIAEGYSVSREKKESFPLTVTSAQKNPTAFYLCASSISHQGNQPQHFGDGTRLSIL.